This entry describes one TCR beta chain. Here immunoSEQ multiplex PCR was the method, and the copy in TCRdb shows in-frame clones only, minus some. The sample has about 34,000 clones, 70% to 90% seen once. This record belongs to a study of control samples from healthy donors and cancer patients. The CDR3 runs to 14 residues. Losses at the gene ends were 7 bases for V and 9 bases for J; bases not matched to a gene: 9. Per germline, CDR1 SGHDT and CDR2 YYEEEE. This TCR was recovered from a woman between 40 and 55 years old with lung cancer. The sample comprised PBMCs. This chain joins TRBV5-6 and TRBJ2-1, with 11 bases identical to TRBD2. CDR3 bases: TGTGCCAGCGGACTAGCGGGCCCTACCCTTGAGCAGTTCTTC. This translates into CASGLAGPTLEQFF.